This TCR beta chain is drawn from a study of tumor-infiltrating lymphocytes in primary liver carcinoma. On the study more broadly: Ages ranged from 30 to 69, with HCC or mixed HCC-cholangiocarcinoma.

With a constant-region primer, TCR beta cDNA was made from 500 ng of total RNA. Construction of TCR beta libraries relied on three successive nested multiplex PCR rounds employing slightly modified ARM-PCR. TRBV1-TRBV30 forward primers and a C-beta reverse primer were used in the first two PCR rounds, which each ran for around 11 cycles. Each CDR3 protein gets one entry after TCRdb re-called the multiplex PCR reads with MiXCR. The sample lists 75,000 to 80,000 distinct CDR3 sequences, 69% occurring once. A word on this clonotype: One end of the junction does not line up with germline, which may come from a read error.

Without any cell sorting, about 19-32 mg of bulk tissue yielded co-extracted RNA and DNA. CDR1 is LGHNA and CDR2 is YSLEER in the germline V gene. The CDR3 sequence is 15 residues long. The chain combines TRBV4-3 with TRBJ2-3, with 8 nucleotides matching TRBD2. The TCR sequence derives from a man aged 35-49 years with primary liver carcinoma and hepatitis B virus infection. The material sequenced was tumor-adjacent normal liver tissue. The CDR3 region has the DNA TGCGCCAGCAGCCATGATCAACTAGCGGCAGATACACAGTATTTT. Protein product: CASSHDQLAADTQYF.